This T cell receptor beta chain was identified during a study of OX40 agonist ivuxolimab in advanced cancers. The repertoire was sequenced with immunoSEQ multiplex PCR; TCRdb's copy has only in-frame clones and lacks some. In the table there are over 55,000 clones, 84% of which are singletons. V was cut by 1 base and J by 5 bases, with 6 bases left in between. The CDR3 loop spans 13 amino acids. Germline V CDR1 and CDR2: SEHNR, FQNEAQ (reference sequence). The sequencing here drew on CD4+ or CD8+ T cells sorted from blood, taken in a trial of the OX40 agonist ivuxolimab. This TCR was recovered from an adult with an advanced solid tumor such as melanoma, head and neck, liver or kidney cancer. The gene calls are TRBV7-9 and TRBJ1-5; D not resolved. Written as DNA, the CDR3 is TGTGCCAGCAGCTTAGGGGCCTATCAGCCCCAGCATTTT. Residues: CASSLGAYQPQHF.